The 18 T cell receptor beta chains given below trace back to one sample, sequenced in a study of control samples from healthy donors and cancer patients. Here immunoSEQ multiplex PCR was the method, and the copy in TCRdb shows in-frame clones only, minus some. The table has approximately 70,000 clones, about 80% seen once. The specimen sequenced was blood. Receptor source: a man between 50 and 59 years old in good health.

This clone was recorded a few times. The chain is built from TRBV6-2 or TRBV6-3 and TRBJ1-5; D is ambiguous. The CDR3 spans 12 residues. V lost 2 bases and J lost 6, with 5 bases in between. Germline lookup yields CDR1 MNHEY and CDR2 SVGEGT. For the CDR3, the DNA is TGTGCCAGCAGTTACCAGGCTCAGCCCCAGCATTTT. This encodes CASSYQAQPQHF.

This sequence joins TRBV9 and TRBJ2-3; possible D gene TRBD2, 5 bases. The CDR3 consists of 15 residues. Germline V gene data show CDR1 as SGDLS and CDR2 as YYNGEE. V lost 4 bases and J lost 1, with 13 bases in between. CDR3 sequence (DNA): TGTGCCAGCAGCCCGAGAAACGGGGGCACAGATACGCAGTATTTT. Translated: CASSPRNGGTDTQYF.

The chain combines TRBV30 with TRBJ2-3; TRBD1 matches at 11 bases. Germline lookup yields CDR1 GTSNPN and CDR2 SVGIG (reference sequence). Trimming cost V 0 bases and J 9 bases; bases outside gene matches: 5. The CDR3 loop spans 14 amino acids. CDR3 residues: CAWSVPGQGETQYF. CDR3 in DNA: TGTGCCTGGAGTGTACCGGGACAGGGGGAGACGCAGTATTTT. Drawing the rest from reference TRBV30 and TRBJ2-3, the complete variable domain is SQTIHQWPATLVQPVGSPLSLECTVEGTSNPNLYWYRQAAGRGLQLLFYSVGIGQISSEVPQNLSASRPQDRQFILSSKKLLLSDSGFYLCAWSVPGQGETQYFGPGTRLTVL.

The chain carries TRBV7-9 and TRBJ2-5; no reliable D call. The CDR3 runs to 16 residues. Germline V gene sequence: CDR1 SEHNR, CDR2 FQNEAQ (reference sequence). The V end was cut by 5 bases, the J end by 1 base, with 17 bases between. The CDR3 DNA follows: TGTGCCAGCAGCCGCCCCCGATGGAGCCTCCAAGAGACCCAGTACTTC. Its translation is CASSRPRWSLQETQYF.

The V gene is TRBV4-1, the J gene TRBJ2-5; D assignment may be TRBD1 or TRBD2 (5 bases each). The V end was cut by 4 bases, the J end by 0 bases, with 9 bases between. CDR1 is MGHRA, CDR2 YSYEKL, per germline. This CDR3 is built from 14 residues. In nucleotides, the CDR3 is TGCGCCAGCAGCCTTGGGACGGACCAAGAGACCCAGTACTTC. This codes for CASSLGTDQETQYF.

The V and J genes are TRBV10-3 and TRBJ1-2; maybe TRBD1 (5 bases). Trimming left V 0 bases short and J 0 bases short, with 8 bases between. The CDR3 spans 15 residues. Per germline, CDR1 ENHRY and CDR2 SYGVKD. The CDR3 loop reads CAISESPGTNYGYTF. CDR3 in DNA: TGTGCCATCAGTGAGTCCCCAGGGACTAACTATGGCTACACCTTC.

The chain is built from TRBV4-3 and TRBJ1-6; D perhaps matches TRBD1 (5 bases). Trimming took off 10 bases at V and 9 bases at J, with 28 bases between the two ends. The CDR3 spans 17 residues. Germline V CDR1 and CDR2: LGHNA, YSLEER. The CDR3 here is CATRRGGTVPSTSPLHF. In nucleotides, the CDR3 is TGCGCCACCCGCCGGGGGGGGACCGTCCCTTCGACTTCACCCCTCCACTTT.

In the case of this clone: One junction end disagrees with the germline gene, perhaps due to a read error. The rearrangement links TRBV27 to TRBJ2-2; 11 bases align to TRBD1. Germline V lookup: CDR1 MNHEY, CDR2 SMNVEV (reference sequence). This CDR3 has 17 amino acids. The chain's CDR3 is CASSRTGGNRNTGGLFF. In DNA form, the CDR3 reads TGTGCCAGCAGTAGGACAGGGGGCAATAGGAACACCGGGGGGCTGTTTTTT.

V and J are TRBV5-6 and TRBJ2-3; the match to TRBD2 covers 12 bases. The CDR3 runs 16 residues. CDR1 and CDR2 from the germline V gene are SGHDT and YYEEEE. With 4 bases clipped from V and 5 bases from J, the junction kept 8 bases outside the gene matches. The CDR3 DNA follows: TGTGCCAGCAGCCAAAGACTAGCGGGAGAGGGAGATACGCAGTATTTT. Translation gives CASSQRLAGEGDTQYF.

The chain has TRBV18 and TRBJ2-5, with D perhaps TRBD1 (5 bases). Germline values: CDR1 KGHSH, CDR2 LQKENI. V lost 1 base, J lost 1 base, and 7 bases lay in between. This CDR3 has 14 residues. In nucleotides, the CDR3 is TGTGCCAGCTCACCACGGGGCAGCCAAGAGACCCAGTACTTC. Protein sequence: CASSPRGSQETQYF.

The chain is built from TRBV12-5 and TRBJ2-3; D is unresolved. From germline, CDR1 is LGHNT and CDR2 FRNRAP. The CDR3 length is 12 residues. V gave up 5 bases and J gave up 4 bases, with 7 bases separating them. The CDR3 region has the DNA TGTGCTAGTGGTCCGAGTTCAGATACGCAGTATTTT. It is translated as CASGPSSDTQYF.

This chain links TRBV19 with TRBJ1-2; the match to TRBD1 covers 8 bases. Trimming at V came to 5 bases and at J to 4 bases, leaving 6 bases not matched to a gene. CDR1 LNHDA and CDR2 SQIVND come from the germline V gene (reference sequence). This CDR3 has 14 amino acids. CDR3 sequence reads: CASSSRGRAYGYTF. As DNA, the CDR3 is TGTGCCAGTAGTTCCAGGGGGCGCGCCTATGGCTACACCTTC. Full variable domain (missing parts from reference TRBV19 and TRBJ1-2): DGGITQSPKYLFRKEGQNVTLSCEQNLNHDAMYWYRQDPGQGLRLIYYSQIVNDFQKGDIAEGYSVSREKKESFPLTVTSAQKNPTAFYLCASSSRGRAYGYTFGSGTRLTVV.

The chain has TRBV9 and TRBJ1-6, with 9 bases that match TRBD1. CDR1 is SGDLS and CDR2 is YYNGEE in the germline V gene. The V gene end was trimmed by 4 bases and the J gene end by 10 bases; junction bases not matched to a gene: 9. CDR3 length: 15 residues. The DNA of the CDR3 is TGTGCCAGCAGCCTAAAGGGGACAGGGTTGTCACCCCTCCACTTT. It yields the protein CASSLKGTGLSPLHF. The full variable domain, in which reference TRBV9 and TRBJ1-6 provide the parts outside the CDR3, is DSGVTQTPKHLITATGQRVTLRCSPRSGDLSVYWYQQSLDQGLQFLIQYYNGEERAKGNILERFSAQQFPDLHSELNLSSLELGDSALYFCASSLKGTGLSPLHFGNGTRLTVT.

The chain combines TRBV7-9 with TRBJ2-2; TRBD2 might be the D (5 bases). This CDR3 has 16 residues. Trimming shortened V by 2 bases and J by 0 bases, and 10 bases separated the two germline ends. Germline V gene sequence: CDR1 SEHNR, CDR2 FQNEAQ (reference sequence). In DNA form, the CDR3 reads TGTGCCAGCAGCTTATTCCCCGGGGCGAACACCGGGGAGCTGTTTTTT. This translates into CASSLFPGANTGELFF.

The CDR3 DNA follows: TGTGCCAGCAGCTTAAAAGGGGGTGTCACTGAAGCTTTCTTT. This sequence encodes CASSLKGGVTEAFF. The V and J genes are TRBV7-3 and TRBJ1-1, with D perhaps matching TRBD1 (6 bases). The CDR3 consists of 14 residues. Germline V gene data show CDR1 as SGHTA and CDR2 as FQGTGA. The V end lost 1 base, the J end lost 4 bases, and 10 bases lay between the germline ends.

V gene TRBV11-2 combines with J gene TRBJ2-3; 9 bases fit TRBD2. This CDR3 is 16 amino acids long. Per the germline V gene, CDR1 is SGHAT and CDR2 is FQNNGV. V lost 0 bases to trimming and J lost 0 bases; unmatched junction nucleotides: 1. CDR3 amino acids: CASSLEAGGSTDTQYF. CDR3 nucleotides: TGTGCCAGCAGCTTAGAAGCGGGAGGAAGCACAGATACGCAGTATTTT.

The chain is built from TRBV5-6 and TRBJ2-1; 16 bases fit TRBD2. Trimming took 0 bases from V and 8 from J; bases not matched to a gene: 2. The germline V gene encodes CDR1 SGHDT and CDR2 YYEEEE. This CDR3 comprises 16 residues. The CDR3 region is CASSLGGTSGRDEQFF. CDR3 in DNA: TGTGCCAGCAGCTTGGGCGGGACTAGCGGGAGGGATGAGCAGTTCTTC.

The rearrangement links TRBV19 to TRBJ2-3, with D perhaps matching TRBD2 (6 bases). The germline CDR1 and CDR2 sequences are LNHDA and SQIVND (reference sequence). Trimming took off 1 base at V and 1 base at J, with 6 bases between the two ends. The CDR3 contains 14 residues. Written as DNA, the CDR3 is TGTGCCAGTAGTATAGCTAGCGGCACAGATACGCAGTATTTT. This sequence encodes CASSIASGTDTQYF.